The next 17 T cell receptor beta chains were all read from a single sample in a study of T cell changes during pregnancy in multiple sclerosis. TCRdb's table, derived via immunoSEQ multiplex PCR, lists solely in-frame clones and lacks some. The table has approximately 58,000 clones, over 80% seen once; the top ten hold 2.5% to 3%. The input for sequencing was peripheral blood, taken in the second trimester of pregnancy. The source of these receptors is a female donor in good health, enrolled as a control in a pregnancy study.

The gene calls are TRBV5-6 and TRBJ2-2, with D perhaps TRBD1 (5 bases). With 2 bases removed from V and 5 bases from J, the gap between germline ends came to 13 bases. This CDR3 is built from 15 residues. CDR1 is SGHDT and CDR2 is YYEEEE in the germline V gene. The CDR3 is CASSFSDRWTGELFF. CDR3 bases: TGTGCCAGCAGCTTTTCTGACAGATGGACCGGGGAGCTGTTTTTT.

The chain links TRBV29-1 to TRBJ1-2; 7 positions agree with TRBD1. This CDR3 is built from 12 residues. Unmatched junction bases numbered 1, after V lost 4 bases and J lost 2 bases. Germline V CDR1 and CDR2: SQVTM, ANQGSEA. In nucleotides, the CDR3 is TGCAGCGTTGGGGGACAGAACTATGGCTACACCTTC. Translating gives CSVGGQNYGYTF.

The J gene is TRBJ1-1, the V gene TRBV5-1; D perhaps matches TRBD1 (6 bases). V gave up 3 bases and J gave up 1 base, with 10 bases separating them. Germline CDR1 and CDR2: SGHRS and YFSETQ. The CDR3 consists of 14 residues. The CDR3 spells CASSSGHRNTEAFF. CDR3 sequence (DNA): TGCGCCAGCAGCTCGGGACATAGGAACACTGAAGCTTTCTTT.

V and J are TRBV4-1 and TRBJ2-3, with D uncertain. This CDR3 contains 14 residues. The V and J ends lost 1 base and 0 bases respectively, with 5 bases between them. Germline CDR1 and CDR2: MGHRA and YSYEKL. CDR3: CASSQGGSTDTQYF. CDR3 bases: TGCGCCAGCAGCCAAGGAGGCAGCACAGATACGCAGTATTTT.

The chain couples TRBV9 to TRBJ2-7; 9 bases align to TRBD2. The CDR3 extends over 15 amino acids. V trimming: 4 bases; J trimming: 3 bases; junction bases outside the gene matches: 8. Looked up from germline, CDR1 is SGDLS and CDR2 is YYNGEE. The CDR3 loop is CASSKTGTSRYEQYF. CDR3 bases: TGTGCCAGCAGCAAAACCGGGACTAGCCGCTACGAGCAGTACTTC.

This chain connects TRBV2 to TRBJ1-2; D gene ambiguous. CDR1 and CDR2 from the germline V gene are SNHLY and FYNNEI. V lost 7 bases and J 8 bases, leaving 17 bases between the germline ends. The CDR3 has 13 residues. The CDR3 loop is CASTYRRDYGYTF. DNA of the CDR3: TGTGCCAGCACGTATAGACGGGATTACGGCTACACCTTC.

The chain has TRBV25-1 and TRBJ1-1, with unresolved D. Trimming shortened V by 9 bases and J by 0 bases, and 14 bases separated the two germline ends. Germline V lookup: CDR1 MGHDK, CDR2 SYGVNS. The CDR3 has 14 residues. CDR3 bases: TGTGCCAGGATACAAACCGTACTGAACACTGAAGCTTTCTTT. Its protein product is CARIQTVLNTEAFF.

The chain recombines TRBV28 with TRBJ1-2; D ambiguous. Between the trimmed V and J ends, which lost 5 bases and 4 bases, there was a span of 20 bases. Germline CDR1 and CDR2: MDHEN and SYDVKM. The CDR3 loop spans 16 amino acids. The CDR3: CASSPSQAGWVYGYTF. In DNA form, the CDR3 reads TGTGCCAGCAGTCCATCTCAGGCAGGATGGGTCTATGGCTACACCTTC.

The V call is TRBV9, the J call TRBJ1-2; TRBD1 is a possible D gene (5 bases). The germline V and J ends were trimmed by 0 bases and 2 bases, with 11 bases remaining between them. CDR1 and CDR2 from the germline V gene are SGDLS and YYNGEE. This CDR3 is 15 amino acids long. As DNA, the CDR3 is TGTGCCAGCAGCGTAGATCCAGGGTCGAACTATGGCTACACCTTC. Its translation is CASSVDPGSNYGYTF.

The V and J genes are TRBV4-3 and TRBJ1-2, with D maybe TRBD1 (5 bases). The CDR3 sequence is 14 residues long. CDR1 and CDR2 (germline): LGHNA, YSLEER. Trimming removed 4 bases from V and 13 bases from J, with 22 bases in between. This chain's CDR3 is CASSRGTGDAPLTF. The CDR3 region has the DNA TGCGCCAGCAGCCGCGGCACGGGGGACGCACCTCTCACCTTC.

V and J are TRBV5-1 and TRBJ2-3, with D maybe TRBD1 (8 bases). There are 19 residues in the CDR3. Germline V gives CDR1 SGHRS, CDR2 YFSETQ. Trimming cost V 2 bases and J 3 bases, with 25 bases left between them. The CDR3 DNA sequence: TGCGCCAGCAGCTTATGGCCGAAGGGAGGGACAGGAACTACAGATACGCAGTATTTT. Residues: CASSLWPKGGTGTTDTQYF.

This chain joins TRBV12-5 and TRBJ2-2; TRBD1 aligns across 7 bases. The germline CDR1 and CDR2 sequences are LGHNT and FRNRAP. CDR3 length: 17 residues. Trimming removed 0 bases from V and 5 bases from J; junction bases left unmatched: 9. As DNA, the CDR3 is TGTGCTAGTGGTTTGGTACTCGGACAGGTATATACCGGGGAGCTGTTTTTT. Translated: CASGLVLGQVYTGELFF.

The chain has TRBV19 and TRBJ1-1; 7 bases line up with TRBD1. The V gene end was trimmed by 5 bases and the J gene end by 5 bases; junction bases not matched to a gene: 17. CDR1 is LNHDA, CDR2 SQIVND, per germline (reference sequence). This CDR3 has 17 amino acids. In DNA, the CDR3 is TGTGCCAGTAGTCTCGGGACAGTGGGGGGCCCGCGGACTGAAGCTTTCTTT. Amino acid sequence: CASSLGTVGGPRTEAFF.

The CDR3, as DNA: TGTGCCAGCAGTGAAGCGGGCACAGGTTATCAGCCCCAGCATTTT. It is translated as CASSEAGTGYQPQHF. V usage is TRBV6-1 and J usage is TRBJ1-5; D may be TRBD1 (5 bases). This CDR3 is 15 amino acids long. The V end lost 0 bases, the J end lost 5 bases, and 11 bases lay between the germline ends. Germline V gene lookup returns CDR1 MNHNS and CDR2 SASEGT.

The rearrangement links TRBV4-1 to TRBJ2-6, with TRBD2 as a possible D gene (5 bases). V lost 1 base and J 0 bases, leaving 7 bases between the germline ends. The CDR3 contains 16 residues. The V gene's germline CDR1 is MGHRA and CDR2 YSYEKL. This chain's CDR3 is CASSQVRDSGANVLTF. The DNA of the CDR3 is TGCGCCAGCAGCCAAGTTCGGGACTCTGGGGCCAACGTCCTGACTTTC.

This chain connects TRBV9 to TRBJ2-7; 11 nucleotides agree with TRBD2. The germline V gene has CDR1 SGDLS and CDR2 YYNGEE. The CDR3 covers 15 residues. Trimming took 3 bases from V and 0 from J; bases not matched to a gene: 2. The CDR3: CASSEGTSGSYEQYF. CDR3 DNA: TGTGCCAGCAGCGAGGGGACTAGCGGCTCCTACGAGCAGTACTTC. The full variable domain, with the rest looked up from reference TRBV9 and TRBJ2-7, is DSGVTQTPKHLITATGQRVTLRCSPRSGDLSVYWYQQSLDQGLQFLIQYYNGEERAKGNILERFSAQQFPDLHSELNLSSLELGDSALYFCASSEGTSGSYEQYFGPGTRLTVT.

This clone was observed a single time. V usage is TRBV2 and J usage is TRBJ1-1, with a weak D call TRBD1 (6 bases). V gave up 2 bases and J gave up 1 base, with 8 bases separating them. This CDR3 spans 14 amino acids. The germline CDR1 and CDR2 sequences are SNHLY and FYNNEI. CDR3 DNA: TGTGCCAGCAGTGAACGACAGGCGAACACTGAAGCTTTCTTT. It yields the protein CASSERQANTEAFF.